This T cell receptor (beta chain) was identified during a study of immune reconstitution after stem cell transplant in scleroderma. TCRdb redid the calling of the RT-PCR reads with MiXCR, one entry per CDR3 protein. In the table there are 1,900 or so distinct CDR3 sequences, approximately 3.3% of which are singletons. V was clipped by 0 bases and J by 3 bases, with 14 bases between them. This CDR3 comprises 15 residues. The germline gives CDR1 DFQATT, CDR2 SNEGSKA (reference sequence). This clonotype is medium-sized within its sample. The chain is built from TRBV20-1 and TRBJ1-2, with unresolved D. The receptor was isolated from a male donor with systemic sclerosis. Collection took place before or after autologous hematopoietic stem cell transplantation (not recorded which). CDR3 DNA: TGCAGTGCTAGAGAATCAAAGGGAGAAGACTATGGCTACACCTTC. Protein product: CSARESKGEDYGYTF.